Listed below are T cell receptor beta chains from one sample, sequenced in a study of siplizumab effects on memory and regulatory T cells. Method: immunoSEQ multiplex PCR; TCRdb's copy keeps in-frame clones and lacks some. The table includes tens of thousands of clones, 91% detected once. Sample: CD8+ T cells sorted from blood. Receptors were obtained from a human donor in good health. Each CDR3 is given with its conserved first and last residue. D genes are given only for firm matches. Only part of the rows carry a size: once, few, many, or a class if the clone is expanded.

CDR3 protein: CASSSRDIGETQYF
CDR3 DNA: TGTGCCAGCAGTTCTAGGGACATAGGGGAGACCCAGTACTTC
V gene: TRBV27
D gene: NA
clone size: NA
J gene: TRBJ2-5

CDR3 protein: CASTERGDTGELFF
CDR3 DNA: TGTGCCAGCACAGAGCGGGGGGACACCGGGGAGCTGTTTTTT
V gene: TRBV6-5
D gene: TRBD2
clone size: NA
J gene: TRBJ2-2

CDR3 protein: CASSPTQGGGPFDEQYF
CDR3 DNA: TGTGCCAGTAGCCCTACCCAGGGAGGGGGCCCCTTCGACGAGCAGTACTTC
V gene: TRBV19
D gene: NA
clone size: once
J gene: TRBJ2-7

CDR3 protein: CASSQAYELALSYNEQFF
CDR3 DNA: TGCGCCAGCAGCCAAGCATATGAACTAGCTTTATCCTACAATGAGCAGTTCTTC
V gene: TRBV4-1
D gene: NA
clone size: NA
J gene: TRBJ2-1

CDR3 protein: CASSYLQGSDTEAFF
CDR3 DNA: TGTGCCAGCAGCTACCTACAGGGGTCCGACACTGAAGCTTTCTTT
V gene: TRBV5-4
D gene: TRBD1
clone size: few
J gene: TRBJ1-1

CDR3 protein: CASSPGISYEQYF
CDR3 DNA: TGTGCCAGCAGCCCAGGGATATCCTACGAGCAGTACTTC
V gene: TRBV6-6
D gene: NA
clone size: NA
J gene: TRBJ2-7

CDR3 protein: CATSRVGLENTIYF
CDR3 DNA: TGTGCCACCAGCAGAGTAGGGTTAGAAAACACCATATATTTT
V gene: TRBV15
D gene: NA
clone size: NA
J gene: TRBJ1-3

CDR3 protein: CASSLTGEAYNEQFF
CDR3 DNA: TGTGCCAGCAGTCTGACAGGGGAAGCCTACAATGAGCAGTTCTTC
V gene: TRBV27
D gene: TRBD1
clone size: NA
J gene: TRBJ2-1

CDR3 protein: CASSGSTVTGELFF
CDR3 DNA: TGTGCCAGTAGCGGGAGTACCGTCACCGGGGAGCTGTTTTTT
V gene: TRBV19
D gene: NA
clone size: NA
J gene: TRBJ2-2

CDR3 protein: CASSDVVTSGKETQYF
CDR3 DNA: TGTGCCAGCAGTGATGTTGTGACTAGCGGGAAAGAGACCCAGTACTTC
V gene: TRBV2
D gene: TRBD2
clone size: NA
J gene: TRBJ2-5

CDR3 protein: CASGNRNTYEQYF
CDR3 DNA: TGTGCCAGCGGAAACAGGAATACCTACGAGCAGTACTTC
V gene: TRBV27
D gene: NA
clone size: NA
J gene: TRBJ2-7

CDR3 protein: CASDSRNSGNTIYF
CDR3 DNA: TGTGCTAGTGACTCCCGGAATTCTGGAAACACCATATATTTT
V gene: TRBV12-5
D gene: NA
clone size: NA
J gene: TRBJ1-3

CDR3 protein: CASSLGQGEWEAFF
CDR3 DNA: TGTGCCAGCAGTTTAGGACAGGGGGAATGGGAAGCCTTCTTT
V gene: TRBV27
D gene: TRBD1
clone size: NA
J gene: TRBJ1-1

CDR3 protein: CASSVDTNEGLRNQPQHF
CDR3 DNA: TGTGCCAGCAGTGTCGACACGAATGAGGGCCTTCGCAATCAGCCCCAGCATTTT
V gene: TRBV2
D gene: NA
clone size: NA
J gene: TRBJ1-5

CDR3 protein: CASSLLGAVYNEQFF
CDR3 DNA: TGTGCCAGCAGTTTACTAGGGGCCGTATACAATGAGCAGTTCTTC
V gene: TRBV27
D gene: NA
clone size: NA
J gene: TRBJ2-1

CDR3 protein: CAIGSLTGTADEQYF
CDR3 DNA: TGTGCCATCGGATCTTTAACCGGGACAGCCGACGAGCAGTACTTC
V gene: TRBV10-3
D gene: TRBD1
clone size: NA
J gene: TRBJ2-7

CDR3 protein: CASSVATGRTDLYNEQFF
CDR3 DNA: TGTGCCAGCAGCGTAGCTACGGGGAGGACAGATTTATACAATGAGCAGTTCTTC
V gene: TRBV9
D gene: NA
clone size: NA
J gene: TRBJ2-1

CDR3 protein: CASSPGLAVHYEQYF
CDR3 DNA: TGTGCCAGCAGCCCAGGACTAGCGGTTCACTACGAGCAGTACTTC
V gene: TRBV7-9
D gene: TRBD2
clone size: NA
J gene: TRBJ2-7

CDR3 protein: CASSHTRGNSPLHF
CDR3 DNA: TGTGCCAGCAGCCACACAAGAGGGAATTCACCCCTCCACTTT
V gene: TRBV14
D gene: NA
clone size: once
J gene: TRBJ1-6

CDR3 protein: CASSYLQGDGTEAFF
CDR3 DNA: TGTGCCAGCAGCTACCTACAGGGAGATGGCACTGAAGCTTTCTTT
V gene: TRBV7-2
D gene: NA
clone size: NA
J gene: TRBJ1-1

CDR3 protein: CASSPRTGGATGELFF
CDR3 DNA: TGTGCCAGCAGCCCGCGGACAGGGGGTGCGACCGGGGAGCTGTTTTTT
V gene: TRBV13
D gene: TRBD1
clone size: NA
J gene: TRBJ2-2

CDR3 protein: CAWSTDIIYGYTF
CDR3 DNA: TGTGCCTGGAGTACAGATATAATCTATGGCTACACCTTC
V gene: TRBV30
D gene: NA
clone size: NA
J gene: TRBJ1-2